The 28 T cell receptor beta chains below were found in one sample sequenced in a study of blood T cell repertoires in COVID-19. Profiled with immunoSEQ multiplex PCR; TCRdb holds only in-frame clones, not every one. The data contain around 140,000 clones, about three quarters of them seen just once; the ten biggest clones take up 3.5% to 5%. Specimen: peripheral blood. The source of these receptors is a woman aged 80 or older with active or convalescent COVID-19.

This clone has a handful of counts. V gene TRBV4-1 combines with J gene TRBJ2-1; 8 positions match TRBD1. The trim removed 4 bases at V and 9 bases at J, leaving 2 bases unmatched. Germline V lookup: CDR1 MGHRA, CDR2 YSYEKL. CDR3 size: 12 residues. For the CDR3, the DNA is TGCGCCAGCAGCCTCACAGGGGGTGAGCAGTTCTTC. It specifies CASSLTGGEQFF.

Concerning this clone itself: Sequence at one end of the junction differs from germline and may be a read error. J is TRBJ1-1 and V is TRBV27, with a possible D match to TRBD1 (6 bases). CDR3 size: 14 residues. CDR1 is MNHEY, CDR2 SMNVEV, per germline (reference sequence). Written as DNA, the CDR3 is TGTGCCAGCAGCCAAGGGCTAGGGGGACCGCCGTCCTTTTTT. This translates into CASSQGLGGPPSFF.

The chain combines TRBV6-2 or TRBV6-3 with TRBJ2-7; a weak D match, TRBD2 (6 bases). The CDR3 spans 16 residues. Trimming cost V 2 bases and J 0 bases, with 14 bases left between them. Germline assignment: CDR1 MNHEY and CDR2 SVGEGT. CDR3 in amino acids: CASSYVWGTFSYEQYF. The CDR3 DNA reads TGTGCCAGCAGTTACGTGTGGGGGACTTTCTCCTACGAGCAGTACTTC.

The chain links TRBV18 to TRBJ1-2, with a weak D call TRBD1 (5 bases). The germline V gene has CDR1 KGHSH and CDR2 LQKENI. The V end lost 5 bases, the J end lost 6 bases, and 7 bases lay between the germline ends. The CDR3 is made up of 11 amino acids. Here the CDR3 DNA reads TGTGCCAGCTCAGGGGCTAATGGCTACACCTTC. Translated: CASSGANGYTF.

The rearrangement links TRBV6-6 to TRBJ1-2; maybe TRBD1 (5 bases). Germline values: CDR1 MNHNY, CDR2 SVGAGI (reference sequence). The CDR3 covers 15 residues. The germline V and J ends were trimmed by 0 bases and 10 bases, with 18 bases remaining between them. The CDR3 DNA is TGTGCCAGCAGTTACTCCGAACAGGTCACTCACGTCTACACCTTC. This sequence encodes CASSYSEQVTHVYTF.

The gene calls are TRBV20-1 and TRBJ1-1, with a possible D match to TRBD1 (6 bases). V was clipped by 3 bases and J by 4 bases, with 15 bases between them. This CDR3 is built from 14 residues. Germline V gene data show CDR1 as DFQATT and CDR2 as SNEGSKA (reference sequence). The CDR3 reads CSASRDRRGTEAFF. In DNA form, the CDR3 reads TGCAGTGCTAGTAGAGACAGGAGAGGCACTGAAGCTTTCTTT.

The V and J genes are TRBV5-1 and TRBJ1-1; D is uncertain. Looked up from germline, CDR1 is SGHRS and CDR2 is YFSETQ. The ends were cut back, 0 bases at V and 1 base at J, with 10 bases in the middle. The CDR3 consists of 15 residues. As DNA, the CDR3 is TGCGCCAGCAGCTTGGCCGACTTCGGGAACACTGAAGCTTTCTTT. Its protein product is CASSLADFGNTEAFF.

This clone came up a few times. J is TRBJ1-6 and V is TRBV18, with 11 bases lining up with TRBD1. CDR1 KGHSH and CDR2 LQKENI come from the germline V gene. The CDR3 loop spans 17 amino acids. Trimming removed 2 bases from V and 8 bases from J; junction bases left unmatched: 8. In nucleotides, the CDR3 is TGTGCCAGCTCACCATATGGGACAGGGGGAGTATATTCACCCCTCCACTTT. This encodes CASSPYGTGGVYSPLHF. Full variable domain (outside the CDR3, taken from reference TRBV18 and TRBJ1-6): NAGVMQNPRHLVRRRGQEARLRCSPMKGHSHVYWYRQLPEEGLKFMVYLQKENIIDESGMPKERFSAEFPKEGPSILRIQQVVRGDSAAYFCASSPYGTGGVYSPLHFGNGTRLTVT.

The rearrangement joins TRBV6-6 to TRBJ1-5; D remains ambiguous. The germline gives CDR1 MNHNY, CDR2 SVGAGI (reference sequence). V lost 2 bases and J 7 bases, leaving 9 bases between the germline ends. The CDR3 contains 13 residues. DNA for the CDR3: TGTGCCAGCAGTTACGAGGGCTTACAGCCCCAGCATTTT. It encodes CASSYEGLQPQHF.

This sequence joins TRBV25-1 and TRBJ1-4, with 9 positions matching TRBD1. Losses at the gene ends were 4 bases for V and 7 bases for J; bases not matched to a gene: 7. Per the germline V gene, CDR1 is MGHDK and CDR2 is SYGVNS. The CDR3 runs 15 residues. CDR3 DNA: TGTGCCAGCAGTGGGGCCGGGACAGGGAGTGAAAAACTGTTTTTT. This gives the protein CASSGAGTGSEKLFF. The whole variable domain, remainder taken from reference TRBV25-1 and TRBJ1-4, is EADIYQTPRYLVIGTGKKITLECSQTMGHDKMYWYQQDPGMELHLIHYSYGVNSTEKGDLSSESTVSRIRTEHFPLTLESARPSHTSQYLCASSGAGTGSEKLFFGSGTQLSVL.

This clone was picked up a small number of times. This chain joins TRBV4-1 and TRBJ1-6; the match to TRBD1 covers 11 bases. The CDR3 runs 16 residues. Germline V gene data show CDR1 as MGHRA and CDR2 as YSYEKL. V was pared by 4 bases and J by 12 bases, with 11 bases of the junction left unmatched. CDR3 in amino acids: CASSPEKDRGHLPLHF. CDR3 in DNA: TGCGCCAGCAGCCCAGAAAAGGACAGGGGGCATCTACCCCTCCACTTT.

J is TRBJ1-2 and V is TRBV7-2, with a possible D match to TRBD1 (5 bases). Looked up from germline, CDR1 is SGHTA and CDR2 is FQGNSA. V was cut by 1 base and J by 8 bases, with 11 bases left in between. The CDR3 has 13 amino acids. The DNA for the CDR3 is TGTGCCAGCAGCTTAGTCCCGGGGGACGGCTACACCTTC. It is translated as CASSLVPGDGYTF. Looking up the rest from reference TRBV7-2 and TRBJ1-2 gives the full variable domain: GAGVSQSPSNKVTEKGKDVELRCDPISGHTALYWYRQSLGQGLEFLIYFQGNSAPDKSGLPSDRFSAERTGGSVSTLTIQRTQQEDSAVYLCASSLVPGDGYTFGSGTRLTVV.

The chain has TRBV27 and TRBJ1-4, with no clear D. Germline V gene sequence: CDR1 MNHEY, CDR2 SMNVEV (reference sequence). The CDR3 loop spans 15 amino acids. The V end was cut by 8 bases, the J end by 4 bases, with 17 bases between. This CDR3 is CASRLAGTHNEKLFF. The CDR3 DNA reads TGTGCCAGCCGACTGGCGGGAACCCATAATGAAAAACTGTTTTTT.

The rearrangement uses TRBV9 and TRBJ2-7, with TRBD1 identical over 7 bases. Germline V lookup: CDR1 SGDLS, CDR2 YYNGEE. The CDR3 spans 15 residues. V was clipped by 3 bases and J by 4 bases; unmatched bases: 10. The CDR3 sequence is CASSDRDSFWYEQYF. CDR3 nucleotides: TGTGCCAGCAGCGACCGGGACAGCTTCTGGTACGAGCAGTACTTC.

V usage is TRBV24-1 and J usage is TRBJ1-5; tentatively, D is TRBD1 (5 bases). Germline V gene data show CDR1 as KGHDR and CDR2 as SFDVKD. Trimming cost V 4 bases and J 3 bases, with 15 bases left between them. This CDR3 has 16 residues. CDR3 sequence reads: CATSDPARGDNQPQHF. CDR3 coding DNA: TGTGCCACCAGTGACCCGGCCCGGGGGGACAATCAGCCCCAGCATTTT.

This clone has a single count. CDR3 nucleotide sequence: TGTGCCTGGAGTGACATGGACAGGGTTCGGGAAAAACTGTTTTTT. It encodes CAWSDMDRVREKLFF. The J gene is TRBJ1-4, the V gene TRBV30; 8 positions agree with TRBD1. Unmatched junction bases numbered 9, after V lost 1 base and J lost 8 bases. Per germline, CDR1 GTSNPN and CDR2 SVGIG (reference sequence). This CDR3 has 15 amino acids.

The gene calls are TRBV28 and TRBJ1-4; 7 bases match TRBD1. The CDR3 sequence is 15 residues long. The junction had 8 bases not matched to a gene; V was cut back by 7 bases and J by 3 bases. CDR1 is MDHEN and CDR2 is SYDVKM in the germline V gene. CDR3 nucleotides: TGTGCCAGCAATCCAACCGGGACAGCTAATGAAAAACTGTTTTTT. It is translated as CASNPTGTANEKLFF.

Written as DNA, the CDR3 is TGTGCCAGCAGAACAACGGCCCAATCGGGGGGTGGCTACACCTTC. It translates to CASRTTAQSGGGYTF. The V call is TRBV28, the J call TRBJ1-2; maybe TRBD1 (5 bases). The germline gives CDR1 MDHEN, CDR2 SYDVKM. The CDR3 runs to 15 residues. The V gene lost 6 bases and the J gene lost 7 bases, with 21 bases spanning the gap.

The gene calls are TRBV30 and TRBJ2-5; TRBD1 aligns across 10 bases. Trimming cost V 3 bases and J 2 bases; bases outside gene matches: 0. CDR1 and CDR2 from the germline V gene are GTSNPN and SVGIG (reference sequence). There are 13 residues in the CDR3. The CDR3 nucleotides read TGTGCCTGGAGGGACAGGGGGCAAGAGACCCAGTACTTC. Amino acids: CAWRDRGQETQYF.

The V gene is TRBV9, the J gene TRBJ1-1; D unresolved. V was shortened by 5 bases and J by 0 bases, with 17 bases between the two germline ends. CDR1 is SGDLS and CDR2 is YYNGEE in the germline V gene. CDR3 length: 16 residues. The CDR3 sequence is CASRLPAGTMNTEAFF. The CDR3 DNA follows: TGTGCCAGCAGACTACCAGCGGGAACCATGAACACTGAAGCTTTCTTT.

The rearrangement uses TRBV6-5 and TRBJ2-1, with 8 nucleotides matching TRBD2. The CDR3 consists of 14 residues. J lost 8 bases, V lost 10 bases, and 13 bases had no gene match. Germline V gene lookup returns CDR1 MNHEY and CDR2 SVGAGI. CDR3 nucleotide sequence: TGTGCCACCGAAGATTCGGGGGGGGCCTATGAGCAGTTCTTC. This translates into CATEDSGGAYEQFF.

The sample holds a few counts of this clone. This chain joins TRBV14 and TRBJ2-1; 9 bases are shared with TRBD2. This CDR3 is 15 amino acids long. Germline CDR1 is SGHDN and CDR2 is FVKESK. Trimming cost V 2 bases and J 8 bases; bases outside gene matches: 7. CDR3 in amino acids: CASSQIGGGRDEQFF. CDR3 nucleotide sequence: TGTGCCAGCAGCCAAATTGGGGGCGGGAGGGATGAGCAGTTCTTC.

About this clone: It may be a read error: a sequence one base away is much more abundant. This chain uses TRBV14 with TRBJ2-7; TRBD1 is a possible D gene (5 bases). CDR3 size: 15 residues. The germline gives CDR1 SGHDN, CDR2 FVKESK. V was cut by 0 bases and J by 2 bases, with 11 bases left in between. The CDR3 DNA reads TGTGCCAGCAGCCAAGATTGGGGCAGGACCTACGAGCAGTACTTC. Its protein product is CASSQDWGRTYEQYF.

J is TRBJ1-1 and V is TRBV27, with unresolved D. CDR3 length equals 14 residues. Trimming removed 2 bases at V and 0 bases at J, with 7 bases between. Germline V gene data show CDR1 as MNHEY and CDR2 as SMNVEV (reference sequence). The CDR3 nucleotides are TGTGCCAGCAGTTTACACAGTTTGAACACTGAAGCTTTCTTT. This translates into CASSLHSLNTEAFF.

The V and J genes are TRBV7-8 and TRBJ2-1; 8 nucleotides line up with TRBD2. CDR1 and CDR2 from the germline V gene are SGHVS and FQNEAQ. V gave up 4 bases and J gave up 1 base; unmatched junction bases: 9. The CDR3 loop spans 17 amino acids. DNA for the CDR3: TGTGCCAGCAGCTCCTCCCTGGCGGGGGGTTCCTACAATGAGCAGTTCTTC. This codes for CASSSSLAGGSYNEQFF.

The rearrangement joins TRBV19 to TRBJ1-1; perhaps TRBD1 as D (6 bases). V lost 4 bases, J lost 6 bases, and 18 bases lay in between. Germline V gene data show CDR1 as LNHDA and CDR2 as SQIVND (reference sequence). The CDR3 has 15 amino acids. The CDR3 protein is CASSKIRQAIPEAFF. The CDR3 nucleotides read TGTGCCAGTAGTAAAATCAGACAGGCTATCCCTGAAGCTTTCTTT. Full variable domain (rest looked up from reference TRBV19 and TRBJ1-1): DGGITQSPKYLFRKEGQNVTLSCEQNLNHDAMYWYRQDPGQGLRLIYYSQIVNDFQKGDIAEGYSVSREKKESFPLTVTSAQKNPTAFYLCASSKIRQAIPEAFFGQGTRLTVV.

The CDR3 loop is CASSERVIYNSPLHF. CDR3 bases: TGTGCCAGCAGTGAGCGGGTTATCTATAATTCACCCCTCCACTTT. V is TRBV6-1 and J is TRBJ1-6; D ambiguous. Trimming cost V 3 bases and J 3 bases, with 9 bases left between them. This CDR3 is built from 15 residues. Germline lookup yields CDR1 MNHNS and CDR2 SASEGT.

CDR3 bases: TGTGCCAGCAGCCGAGACAGGGGGCGAGACACTGAAGCTTTCTTT. Translation gives CASSRDRGRDTEAFF. The chain has TRBV4-2 and TRBJ1-1; 10 bases are shared with TRBD1. Looked up from germline, CDR1 is LGHNA and CDR2 is YNFKEQ. The J segment lost 3 bases and the V segment lost 4 bases, leaving 5 bases of the junction unmatched. The CDR3 runs 15 residues.